The 23 T cell receptor beta chains below come from one sample, sequenced in a study of T cells in Graves' hyperthyroidism and ophthalmopathy. Amplification of TCR beta CDR3 regions was performed using RNA transcripts as template. When the TCR CDR3 underwent first-round RT-PCR, the HTBI primer set was used. TCRdb re-analysed the multiplex PCR reads in MiXCR, keeping a single row per CDR3 protein. Of about 270,000 distinct CDR3 sequences in the sample, approximately 20% were seen once. The material sequenced was blood. The source is a young man with Graves' ophthalmopathy.

This clonotype was seen repeatedly, ten times or more. V gene TRBV5-1 combines with J gene TRBJ2-1, with 9 bases aligning to TRBD2. The trim removed 5 bases at V and 9 bases at J, leaving 12 bases unmatched. Germline V lookup: CDR1 SGHRS, CDR2 YFSETQ. There are 15 residues in the CDR3. CDR3 sequence: CASSPRLAEQGEQFF. The CDR3 DNA reads TGCGCCAGCAGTCCCCGACTAGCGGAGCAGGGTGAGCAGTTCTTC.

This clonotype has more than one count but fewer than ten. The CDR3 protein is CAWSAGGNGIQYF. CDR3 bases: TGTGCCTGGAGTGCGGGCGGTAACGGCATTCAGTACTTC. The gene calls are TRBV30 and TRBJ2-4; D gene uncertain. This CDR3 spans 13 amino acids. Germline V lookup: CDR1 GTSNPN, CDR2 SVGIG (reference sequence). V lost 1 base, J lost 9 bases, and 13 bases lay in between. Full variable domain (rest looked up from reference TRBV30 and TRBJ2-4): SQTIHQWPATLVQPVGSPLSLECTVEGTSNPNLYWYRQAAGRGLQLLFYSVGIGQISSEVPQNLSASRPQDRQFILSSKKLLLSDSGFYLCAWSAGGNGIQYFGAGTRLSVL.

Ten or more counts support this clonotype. The V gene is TRBV2, the J gene TRBJ1-1; no clear D gene. The ends were cut back, 0 bases at V and 3 bases at J, with 8 bases in the middle. The germline V gene has CDR1 SNHLY and CDR2 FYNNEI. The length of the CDR3 is 14 residues. CDR3 nucleotide sequence: TGTGCCAGCAGTGAAGCAGGGAGGGACACTGAAGCTTTCTTT. This sequence encodes CASSEAGRDTEAFF.

Many counts were recorded for this clonotype. The rearrangement uses TRBV7-3 and TRBJ2-3; 10 bases line up with TRBD2. The length of the CDR3 is 15 residues. The junction had 3 bases not matched to a gene; V was cut back by 5 bases and J by 1 base. The germline CDR1 and CDR2 sequences are SGHTA and FQGTGA. This chain's CDR3 is CASSPGTSGTDTQYF. In nucleotides, the CDR3 is TGTGCCAGCAGCCCGGGGACTAGCGGCACAGATACGCAGTATTTT.

The rearrangement links TRBV5-1 to TRBJ2-2, with unresolved D. Trimming took 4 bases from V and 5 from J, leaving 9 bases between them. Germline CDR1 SGHRS, CDR2 YFSETQ. The length of the CDR3 is 13 residues. The chain's CDR3 is CASSPFGTGELFF. The CDR3 bases are TGCGCCAGCAGCCCTTTTGGGACCGGGGAGCTGTTTTTT.

This clonotype came up a few times. V and J are TRBV19 and TRBJ1-1; D gene uncertain. V was clipped by 9 bases and J by 5 bases, with 16 bases between them. CDR3 length: 13 amino acids. In germline, CDR1 is LNHDA, CDR2 SQIVND (reference sequence). The CDR3 DNA follows: TGTGCCAGCTCCCGGTGGAGCAGTACTGAAGCTTTCTTT. Encoded protein: CASSRWSSTEAFF.

This clonotype was detected only a few times. The V gene is TRBV7-6, the J gene TRBJ1-3; D gene uncertain. CDR1 and CDR2 from the germline V gene are SGHVS and FNYEAQ. The CDR3 has 15 amino acids. V lost 5 bases and J lost 0, with 11 bases in between. CDR3 nucleotide sequence: TGTGCCAGCAGCCAAAGGGTCCTCTCTGGAAACACCATATATTTT. As protein: CASSQRVLSGNTIYF. The whole variable domain, filled in from reference TRBV7-6 and TRBJ1-3, reads GAGVSQSPRYKVTKRGQDVALRCDPISGHVSLYWYRQALGQGPEFLTYFNYEAQQDKSGLPNDRFSAERPEGSISTLTIQRTEQRDSAMYRCASSQRVLSGNTIYFGEGSWLTVV.

This clonotype was observed at least ten times. The genes are TRBV2 and TRBJ1-1, with a weak D call TRBD1 (6 bases). This CDR3 contains 11 residues. Germline V gives CDR1 SNHLY, CDR2 FYNNEI. V was clipped by 11 bases and J by 6 bases, with 13 bases between them. This chain's CDR3 is CAGGEGAEAFF. The CDR3, as DNA: TGTGCCGGAGGTGAGGGGGCTGAAGCTTTCTTT.

Many counts were recorded for this clonotype. The CDR3 protein is CSAPNARWGADYGYTF. CDR3 coding DNA: TGCAGTGCTCCCAATGCAAGGTGGGGCGCGGACTATGGCTACACCTTC. The chain couples TRBV20-1 to TRBJ1-2, with D tentatively TRBD1 (5 bases). Germline loops: CDR1 DFQATT, CDR2 SNEGSKA (reference sequence). This CDR3 has 16 amino acids. The V end was cut by 5 bases, the J end by 3 bases, with 22 bases between.

Turning to this clonotype: Just one base apart from a much larger clone, this may be a read error. The V and J genes are TRBV5-1 and TRBJ1-1; maybe TRBD1 (5 bases). The CDR3 is 14 residues long. Germline assignment: CDR1 SGHRS and CDR2 YFSETQ. Between the trimmed V and J ends, which lost 4 bases and 1 base, there was a span of 11 bases. The CDR3 DNA follows: TGCGCCAGCAGCCCCCGGACACCGAACACTGAAGCTTTCTTT. Amino acids: CASSPRTPNTEAFF.

This clonotype showed up just a few times. The V gene is TRBV10-3, the J gene TRBJ2-7; D is uncertain. V shed 0 bases and J shed 1 base, with 10 bases lying between them. CDR3 size: 15 residues. CDR1 and CDR2 from the germline V gene are ENHRY and SYGVKD. The CDR3 nucleotides are TGTGCCATCAGTGAGTCGAGTGCCGGTTCCTACGAGCAGTACTTC. Its translation: CAISESSAGSYEQYF.

This clonotype was seen just once. V and J are TRBV6-2 or TRBV6-3 and TRBJ2-7, with TRBD2 matching 12 bases. This CDR3 is built from 18 residues. Germline CDR1 is MNHEY and CDR2 is SVGEGT. Trimming took 5 bases from V and 9 from J; bases not matched to a gene: 20. The CDR3 reads CASSITWTSGNPSRGQYF. CDR3 sequence (DNA): TGTGCCAGCAGTATAACTTGGACTAGCGGGAATCCTAGCCGAGGGCAGTACTTC.

This clonotype was counted only a few times. V is TRBV14 and J is TRBJ1-1; D not resolved. Germline CDR1 SGHDN, CDR2 FVKESK. V was clipped by 3 bases and J by 3 bases, with 14 bases between them. The CDR3 covers 15 residues. The CDR3 DNA sequence: TGTGCCAGCAGCCATTTCCTCACCCGGGACACTGAAGCTTTCTTT. Protein: CASSHFLTRDTEAFF.

This clonotype occurred many times. The rearrangement links TRBV13 to TRBJ2-7; 12 positions match TRBD2. The CDR3 is 15 amino acids. Germline loops: CDR1 PRHDT, CDR2 FYEKMQ (reference sequence). V lost 5 bases, J lost 1 base, and 3 bases stayed unmatched. The CDR3 coding sequence is TGTGCCAGCAGCCACGGACTAGCGGGGTCCTACGAGCAGTACTTC. Its translation is CASSHGLAGSYEQYF.

This clonotype was seen repeatedly, ten times or more. This chain joins TRBV12-3 or TRBV12-4 and TRBJ2-3; no clear D. The CDR3 runs 15 residues. The V end was cut by 2 bases, the J end by 1 base, with 10 bases between. DNA for the CDR3: TGTGCCAGCAGTTTATTAGACGGCCGCACAGATACGCAGTATTTT. This sequence encodes CASSLLDGRTDTQYF.

The chain couples TRBV12-3 or TRBV12-4 to TRBJ2-7; 9 bases match TRBD1. Trimming took 6 bases from V and 6 from J; bases not matched to a gene: 6. CDR3 length: 13 residues. Here the CDR3 DNA reads TGTGCCAGCAGACCGGGACAGGGCAGCGAGCAGTACTTC. This encodes CASRPGQGSEQYF.

The J gene is TRBJ1-5, the V gene TRBV19; 7 nucleotides agree with TRBD1. The length of the CDR3 is 16 residues. Germline CDR1 is LNHDA and CDR2 is SQIVND (reference sequence). V lost 5 bases to trimming and J lost 0 bases; unmatched junction nucleotides: 7. Here the CDR3 reads CASSLEDRVSNQPQHF. Written as DNA, the CDR3 is TGTGCCAGTAGTCTTGAAGACAGGGTTAGCAATCAGCCCCAGCATTTT.

The V call is TRBV2, the J call TRBJ1-2, with D possibly being TRBD1 (5 bases). V was trimmed by 6 bases and J by 4 bases, leaving 15 bases between them. This CDR3 is built from 14 residues. The germline V gene has CDR1 SNHLY and CDR2 FYNNEI. Here the CDR3 reads CASRAGFSSYGYTF. For the CDR3, the DNA is TGTGCCAGCAGGGCAGGGTTTTCAAGCTATGGCTACACCTTC.

CDR3 bases: TGTGCCAGCAGCCCAGGCCTCGGGACCTACGAGCAGTACTTC. Its protein is CASSPGLGTYEQYF. J is TRBJ2-7 and V is TRBV13; D perhaps matches TRBD2 (5 bases). The germline CDR1 and CDR2 sequences are PRHDT and FYEKMQ (reference sequence). Trimming cost V 5 bases and J 2 bases, with 13 bases left between them. This CDR3 comprises 14 residues.

A few counts support this clonotype. The genes are TRBV12-3 or TRBV12-4 and TRBJ2-7; 9 positions agree with TRBD2. Germline trimming cut 5 bases from V and 3 bases from J; bases unmatched to any gene: 5. The CDR3 is 14 amino acids. The CDR3 spells CASSTGLAFYEQYF. CDR3 bases: TGTGCCAGCAGTACGGGACTAGCCTTCTACGAGCAGTACTTC.

This clonotype was detected only a few times. The chain links TRBV20-1 to TRBJ1-2, with D unresolved. Germline V lookup: CDR1 DFQATT, CDR2 SNEGSKA (reference sequence). Trimming cost V 6 bases and J 6 bases, with 14 bases left between them. This CDR3 spans 12 amino acids. Here the CDR3 reads CSARTATHGYTF. Here the CDR3 DNA reads TGCAGTGCGAGGACGGCCACCCATGGCTACACCTTC.

This clonotype showed up just a few times. The chain carries TRBV6-1 and TRBJ1-2; TRBD1 is a possible D gene (5 bases). Looked up from germline, CDR1 is MNHNS and CDR2 is SASEGT. The CDR3 length is 16 residues. V lost 5 bases and J 2 bases, leaving 18 bases between the germline ends. The DNA of the CDR3 is TGTGCCAGCAGTTTCGTCCTTCAGGGATCCAACTATGGCTACACCTTC. Translated, it gives CASSFVLQGSNYGYTF.

The V call is TRBV28, the J call TRBJ1-3; unclear D gene. The CDR3 is made up of 14 amino acids. Germline assignment: CDR1 MDHEN and CDR2 SYDVKM. V was trimmed by 3 bases and J by 4 bases, leaving 10 bases between them. The chain's CDR3 is CASSFVVGGNTIYF. The CDR3 DNA follows: TGTGCCAGCAGTTTTGTTGTAGGAGGAAACACCATATATTTT.